A single T cell receptor beta chain is shown here with its context. Its antigen is currently unknown. The sample comes from a study of CXCR3-negative and CXCR3-positive naive CD8 T cells. Study information: Total TRB output reached some 140 million reads, about 1.5 +/- 0.3 million per library. Study-wide points: The study found more hydrophobic TRB CDR3s in CXCR3-positive naive cells than in CXCR3-negative naive cells.

The authors made the TRB cDNA libraries by 5' RACE using UMI labels. TCRdb reanalyzed the 5' RACE reads, giving one entry per CDR3 protein sequence and no DNA. In all, the sample yields over 150,000 distinct CDR3 sequences. Per the germline V gene, CDR1 is SQVTM and CDR2 is ANQGSEA. The CDR3 length is 14 residues. V is TRBV29-1 and J is TRBJ2-7; no DNA is available, so the TRBD1 call from TCRdb remains unchecked. Specimen: naive CXCR3+ CD8+ T cells from blood. Regarding subset: CD45RO-CCR7+CD27+CD95- naive CD8+ T cells expressing CXCR3 (TNR3+). This TCR was recovered from a human donor in good health. Some clones in this sample may be carry-over from other donors' samples. CDR3 region: CSVDVKGDTYEQYF.